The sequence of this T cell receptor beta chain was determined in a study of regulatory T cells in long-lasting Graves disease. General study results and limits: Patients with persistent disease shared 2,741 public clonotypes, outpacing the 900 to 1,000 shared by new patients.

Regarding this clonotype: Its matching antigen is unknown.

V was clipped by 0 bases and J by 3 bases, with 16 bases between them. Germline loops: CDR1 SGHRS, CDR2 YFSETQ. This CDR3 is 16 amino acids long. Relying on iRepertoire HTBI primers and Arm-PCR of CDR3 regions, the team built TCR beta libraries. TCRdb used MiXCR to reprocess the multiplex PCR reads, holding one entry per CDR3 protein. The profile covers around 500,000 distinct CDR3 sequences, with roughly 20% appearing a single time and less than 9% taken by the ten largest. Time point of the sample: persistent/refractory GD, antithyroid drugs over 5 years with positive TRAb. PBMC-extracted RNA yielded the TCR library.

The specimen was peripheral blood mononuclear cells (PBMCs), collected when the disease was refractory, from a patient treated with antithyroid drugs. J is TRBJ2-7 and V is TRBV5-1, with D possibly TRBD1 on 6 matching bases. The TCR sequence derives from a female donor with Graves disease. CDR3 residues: CASSLVAQGFVYEQYF. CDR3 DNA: TGCGCCAGCAGCTTGGTGGCACAGGGTTTTGTCTACGAGCAGTACTTC.